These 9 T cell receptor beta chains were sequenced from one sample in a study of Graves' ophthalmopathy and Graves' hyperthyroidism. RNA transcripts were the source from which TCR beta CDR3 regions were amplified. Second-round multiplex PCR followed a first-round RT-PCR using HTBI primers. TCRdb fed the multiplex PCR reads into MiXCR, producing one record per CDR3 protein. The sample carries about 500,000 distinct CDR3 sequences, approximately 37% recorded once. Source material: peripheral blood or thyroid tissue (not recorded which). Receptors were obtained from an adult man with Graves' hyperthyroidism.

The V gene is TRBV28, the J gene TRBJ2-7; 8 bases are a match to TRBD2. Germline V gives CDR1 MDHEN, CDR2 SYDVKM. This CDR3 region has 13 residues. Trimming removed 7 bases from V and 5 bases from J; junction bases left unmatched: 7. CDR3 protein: CASTSGGSDEQYF. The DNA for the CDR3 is TGTGCCAGCACCTCGGGAGGGTCCGACGAGCAGTACTTC.

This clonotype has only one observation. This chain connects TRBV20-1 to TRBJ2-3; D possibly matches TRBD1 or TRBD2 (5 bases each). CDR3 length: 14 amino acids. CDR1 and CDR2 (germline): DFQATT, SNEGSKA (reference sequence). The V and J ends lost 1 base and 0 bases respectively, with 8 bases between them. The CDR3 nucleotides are TGCAGTGCTAGAGGGGGGTCTAGCACAGATACGCAGTATTTT. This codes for CSARGGSSTDTQYF.

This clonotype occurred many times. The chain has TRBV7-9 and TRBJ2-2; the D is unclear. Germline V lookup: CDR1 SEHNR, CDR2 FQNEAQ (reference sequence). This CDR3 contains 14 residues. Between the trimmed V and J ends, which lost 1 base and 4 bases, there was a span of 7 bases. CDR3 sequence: CASSLVPSTGELFF. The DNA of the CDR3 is TGTGCCAGCAGCTTAGTACCAAGCACCGGGGAGCTGTTTTTT. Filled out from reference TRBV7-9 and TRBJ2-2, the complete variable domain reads DTGVSQNPRHKITKRGQNVTFRCDPISEHNRLYWYRQTLGQGPEFLTYFQNEAQLEKSRLLSDRFSAERPKGSFSTLEIQRTEQGDSAMYLCASSLVPSTGELFFGEGSRLTVL.

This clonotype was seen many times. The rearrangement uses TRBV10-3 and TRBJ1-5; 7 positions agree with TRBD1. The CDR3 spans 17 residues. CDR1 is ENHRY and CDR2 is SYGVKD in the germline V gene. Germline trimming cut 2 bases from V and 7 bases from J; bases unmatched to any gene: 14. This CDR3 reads CAISELWTGDQEQPQHF. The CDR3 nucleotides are TGTGCCATCAGTGAGCTCTGGACAGGAGACCAAGAACAGCCCCAGCATTTT.

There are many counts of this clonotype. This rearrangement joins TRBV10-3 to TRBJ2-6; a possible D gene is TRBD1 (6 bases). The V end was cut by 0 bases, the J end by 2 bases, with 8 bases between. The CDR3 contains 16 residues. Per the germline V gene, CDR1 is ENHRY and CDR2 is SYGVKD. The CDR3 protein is CAISESWGPGANVLTF. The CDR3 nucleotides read TGTGCCATCAGTGAGTCTTGGGGGCCTGGGGCCAACGTCCTGACTTTC.

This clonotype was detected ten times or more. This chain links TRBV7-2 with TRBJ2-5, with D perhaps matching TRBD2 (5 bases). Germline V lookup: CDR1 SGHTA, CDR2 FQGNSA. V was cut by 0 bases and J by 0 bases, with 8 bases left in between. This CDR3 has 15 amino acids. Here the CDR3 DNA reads TGTGCCAGCAGCTTAGCGGCTAGCTACCAAGAGACCCAGTACTTC. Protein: CASSLAASYQETQYF.

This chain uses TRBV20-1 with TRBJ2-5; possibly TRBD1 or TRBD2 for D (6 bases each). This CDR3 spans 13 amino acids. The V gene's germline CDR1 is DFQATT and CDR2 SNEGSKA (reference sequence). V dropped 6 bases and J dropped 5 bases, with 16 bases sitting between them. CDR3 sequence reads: CSAETSGGETQYF. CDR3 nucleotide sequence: TGCAGTGCCGAGACTAGTGGGGGCGAGACCCAGTACTTC.

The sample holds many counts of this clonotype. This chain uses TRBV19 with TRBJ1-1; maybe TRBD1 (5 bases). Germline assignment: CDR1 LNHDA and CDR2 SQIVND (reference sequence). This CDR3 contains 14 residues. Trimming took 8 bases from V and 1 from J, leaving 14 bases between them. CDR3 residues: CASREETANTEAFF. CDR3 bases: TGTGCCAGTCGAGAGGAGACAGCGAACACTGAAGCTTTCTTT.

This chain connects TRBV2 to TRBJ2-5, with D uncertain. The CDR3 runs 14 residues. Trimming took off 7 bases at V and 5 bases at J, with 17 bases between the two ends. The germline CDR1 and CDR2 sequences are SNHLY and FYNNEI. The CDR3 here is CASIVAVGGETQYF. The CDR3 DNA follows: TGTGCCAGCATAGTGGCGGTTGGTGGGGAGACCCAGTACTTC.